These 21 T cell receptor beta chains originate from one sample sequenced in a study of shared clonotypes between healthy human individuals. The table came from immunoSEQ multiplex PCR; TCRdb's copy has only in-frame clones and leaves some out. The profile shows some 2,500,000 clones, roughly 93% of them singletons. Sequencing was carried out using naive CD4+ T cells from PBMCs. Subset defined: CD45RA+ positively selected. These receptors were collected from a man younger than 35 in good health. Some clones in this sample may be carry-over from other donors' samples.

The rearrangement links TRBV7-6 to TRBJ2-5; D is unclear. V was clipped by 5 bases and J by 5 bases, with 15 bases between them. Germline V gene lookup returns CDR1 SGHVS and CDR2 FNYEAQ. The CDR3 loop spans 14 amino acids. The CDR3 here is CASSPEWAGETQYF. In DNA, the CDR3 is TGTGCCAGCAGCCCAGAATGGGCTGGGGAGACCCAGTACTTC.

About this clone: Additional DNA sequences in this sample encode the identical CDR3. This chain connects TRBV7-9 to TRBJ1-2, with 9 bases matching TRBD1. With V trimmed by 6 bases and J by 5 bases, 4 bases remained unmatched. Germline V gene sequence: CDR1 SEHNR, CDR2 FQNEAQ (reference sequence). This CDR3 comprises 13 residues. CDR3 nucleotide sequence: TGTGCCAGCAGTTTTGGACAGGGGTATGGCTACACCTTC. This codes for CASSFGQGYGYTF.

The chain links TRBV10-3 to TRBJ2-7; 10 nucleotides align to TRBD1. This CDR3 region has 14 residues. V dropped 6 bases and J dropped 4; count of bases not matched to a gene: 6. CDR1 and CDR2 from the germline V gene are ENHRY and SYGVKD. CDR3 nucleotides: TGTGCCATCAGGTGGACAGGGGGGTCATACGAGCAGTACTTC. It is translated as CAIRWTGGSYEQYF.

In the case of this clone: Additional DNA sequences in this sample encode the identical CDR3. The chain joins TRBV7-3 to TRBJ2-3; 10 positions agree with TRBD1. The CDR3 consists of 16 residues. CDR1 SGHTA and CDR2 FQGTGA come from the germline V gene. The trim removed 3 bases at V and 3 bases at J, leaving 6 bases unmatched. The CDR3 DNA reads as TGTGCCAGCAGCTTGAGCCGGGACAGGGGAACAGATACGCAGTATTTT. Translated, it gives CASSLSRDRGTDTQYF.

There are a few counts of this clone. The same CDR3 also results from other DNA sequences found in this sample. The chain links TRBV30 to TRBJ1-1; D ambiguous. CDR1 is GTSNPN and CDR2 is SVGIG in the germline V gene (reference sequence). This CDR3 spans 13 amino acids. The V gene lost 0 bases and the J gene lost 0 bases, with 5 bases spanning the gap. This CDR3 reads CAWSVNLNTEAFF. CDR3 bases: TGTGCCTGGAGTGTAAACCTGAACACTGAAGCTTTCTTT. Full variable domain (outside the CDR3, taken from reference TRBV30 and TRBJ1-1): SQTIHQWPATLVQPVGSPLSLECTVEGTSNPNLYWYRQAAGRGLQLLFYSVGIGQISSEVPQNLSASRPQDRQFILSSKKLLLSDSGFYLCAWSVNLNTEAFFGQGTRLTVV.

V and J are TRBV6-5 and TRBJ1-2; D is undetermined. The CDR3 covers 14 residues. Germline V gene data show CDR1 as MNHEY and CDR2 as SVGAGI. V lost 2 bases to trimming and J lost 4 bases, with 11 bases between them. CDR3 residues: CASSYLGRRYGYTF. CDR3 sequence (DNA): TGTGCCAGCAGTTACCTTGGACGGCGCTATGGCTACACCTTC.

The rearrangement joins TRBV5-4 to TRBJ2-1, with 8 bases identical to TRBD2. Germline CDR1 SGHNT, CDR2 YYREEE (reference sequence). The length of the CDR3 is 12 residues. V lost 0 bases to trimming and J lost 15 bases; unmatched junction nucleotides: 5. The CDR3 DNA is TGTGCCAGCAGCTTGGCGGGAGGGCCGCCGTTCTTC. Protein: CASSLAGGPPFF. Based on the CDR3 plus reference TRBV5-4 and TRBJ2-1, the full variable domain is ETGVTQSPTHLIKTRGQQVTLRCSSQSGHNTVSWYQQALGQGPQFIFQYYREEENGRGNFPPRFSGLQFPNYSSELNVNALELDDSALYLCASSLAGGPPFFGPGTRLTVL.

Details on this clone: A much larger clone differs from this one at a single base, so this may be a read error. Other DNA sequences of this sample code for an identical CDR3. DNA for the CDR3: TGTGCCAGCAGCGTAGCCCCCAACACTGAAGCTTTCTTT. Protein product: CASSVAPNTEAFF. V gene TRBV9 combines with J gene TRBJ1-1; no clear D gene. Trimming removed 0 bases at V and 2 bases at J, with 5 bases between. The CDR3 spans 13 residues. The germline gives CDR1 SGDLS, CDR2 YYNGEE.

The chain recombines TRBV9 with TRBJ2-5; 9 bases align to TRBD1. This CDR3 is 15 amino acids long. Germline lookup yields CDR1 SGDLS and CDR2 YYNGEE. Trimming cost V 4 bases and J 5 bases; bases outside gene matches: 9. CDR3 residues: CASSSTGQGRETQYF. The CDR3 DNA reads TGTGCCAGCAGCTCAACCGGACAGGGGAGGGAGACCCAGTACTTC.

Only one count was recorded for this clone. J is TRBJ2-7 and V is TRBV2; possible D gene TRBD2, 6 bases. The germline V and J ends were trimmed by 6 bases and 6 bases, with 21 bases remaining between them. This CDR3 has 15 amino acids. From germline, CDR1 is SNHLY and CDR2 FYNNEI. The CDR3 protein is CASRVDGSGLGEQYF. As DNA, the CDR3 is TGTGCCAGCAGAGTCGATGGTAGCGGTCTCGGCGAGCAGTACTTC.

The chain's CDR3 is CASSLARASTEAFF. The CDR3 DNA sequence: TGTGCCAGCAGCTTGGCCCGGGCGAGCACTGAAGCTTTCTTT. The genes are TRBV5-8 and TRBJ1-1; no reliable D call. With 0 bases removed from V and 4 bases from J, the gap between germline ends came to 10 bases. CDR1 and CDR2 from the germline V gene are SGHTS and YDEGEE. The CDR3 is 14 residues long.

Comment on this clone: The sample carries other DNA sequences with the same CDR3. The V and J genes are TRBV9 and TRBJ2-3; D might be TRBD2 (6 bases). This CDR3 comprises 14 residues. CDR1 is SGDLS, CDR2 YYNGEE, per germline. Trimming removed 1 base at V and 3 bases at J, with 9 bases between. The CDR3 loop reads CASSVRERTDTQYF. The CDR3 DNA is TGTGCCAGCAGCGTACGGGAGAGGACAGATACGCAGTATTTT.

The genes are TRBV19 and TRBJ2-2, with a tentative D call TRBD1 (6 bases). V lost 5 bases, J lost 8 bases, and 15 bases lay in between. CDR3 size: 14 residues. The germline V gene encodes CDR1 LNHDA and CDR2 SQIVND (reference sequence). The CDR3, as DNA: TGTGCCAGTAGTCTCCCCTCCGGGACAGGGGAGCTGTTTTTT. This encodes CASSLPSGTGELFF. The whole variable domain, filled in from reference TRBV19 and TRBJ2-2, reads DGGITQSPKYLFRKEGQNVTLSCEQNLNHDAMYWYRQDPGQGLRLIYYSQIVNDFQKGDIAEGYSVSREKKESFPLTVTSAQKNPTAFYLCASSLPSGTGELFFGEGSRLTVL.

The chain has TRBV28 and TRBJ2-2; no reliable D call. V was clipped by 6 bases and J by 7 bases, with 9 bases between them. The CDR3 has 12 residues. Germline CDR1 is MDHEN and CDR2 is SYDVKM. The CDR3 protein is CASSLGLGELFF. CDR3 DNA: TGTGCCAGCAGCCTAGGGCTCGGGGAGCTGTTTTTT.

The chain combines TRBV2 with TRBJ1-2; no definite D call. Germline V gene sequence: CDR1 SNHLY, CDR2 FYNNEI. The V and J ends lost 5 bases and 0 bases respectively, with 13 bases between them. The CDR3 length is 15 residues. The CDR3 region is CASSPYRQPNYGYTF. The DNA of the CDR3 is TGTGCCAGCAGTCCTTACCGGCAACCTAACTATGGCTACACCTTC.

V and J are TRBV9 and TRBJ2-5, with D uncertain. This CDR3 is 11 amino acids long. Trimming took off 4 bases at V and 2 bases at J, with 3 bases between the two ends. The germline V gene has CDR1 SGDLS and CDR2 YYNGEE. Here the CDR3 reads CASSLQETQYF. The CDR3 DNA reads as TGTGCCAGCAGCCTTCAAGAGACCCAGTACTTC.

The rearrangement uses TRBV9 and TRBJ2-2; 9 bases align to TRBD1. Losses at the gene ends were 3 bases for V and 6 bases for J; bases not matched to a gene: 9. Germline V gives CDR1 SGDLS, CDR2 YYNGEE. This CDR3 is 16 amino acids long. CDR3 region: CASSADRGNVPGELFF. CDR3 coding DNA: TGTGCCAGCAGCGCGGACAGGGGAAATGTCCCCGGGGAGCTGTTTTTT.

The chain has TRBV28 and TRBJ1-2; TRBD1 agrees at 7 bases. V shed 6 bases, J shed 7 bases, and the junction held 17 bases outside the gene matches. CDR1 and CDR2 from the germline V gene are MDHEN and SYDVKM. This CDR3 has 16 residues. CDR3 residues: CASSLPGGRGRVGYTF. CDR3 nucleotides: TGTGCCAGCAGCCTACCGGGAGGTAGGGGGCGAGTTGGCTACACCTTC.

J is TRBJ1-5 and V is TRBV28; maybe TRBD1 (6 bases). CDR1 and CDR2 (germline): MDHEN, SYDVKM. V was trimmed by 5 bases and J by 1 base, leaving 12 bases between them. This CDR3 region has 15 residues. CDR3 DNA sequence: TGTGCCAGCAGTCCCGGGACACCAAGCAATCAGCCCCAGCATTTT. Protein product: CASSPGTPSNQPQHF.

The gene calls are TRBV2 and TRBJ1-1; D is unclear. CDR3 length: 14 residues. Trimming took 4 bases from V and 3 from J, leaving 12 bases between them. CDR1 is SNHLY and CDR2 is FYNNEI in the germline V gene. In DNA form, the CDR3 reads TGTGCCAGCAGTGGAGAGACGGTTTACACTGAAGCTTTCTTT. The encoded protein is CASSGETVYTEAFF.

The chain is built from TRBV28 and TRBJ1-5; tentatively, D is TRBD1 (6 bases). The CDR3 has 14 amino acids. Trimming cost V 6 bases and J 5 bases, with 14 bases left between them. The germline V gene encodes CDR1 MDHEN and CDR2 SYDVKM. The CDR3 loop is CASRGGQFHQPQHF. CDR3 sequence (DNA): TGTGCCAGCAGGGGAGGACAGTTTCATCAGCCCCAGCATTTT.